This T cell receptor beta chain was captured by sequencing in a study of T-cell memory formation after mild COVID-19. Findings and limits, study-wide: In pre-infection memory, a portion of responding clones appeared, which suggested that cross-reactive memory joined.

With regard to this clonotype: The antigen remains undetermined.

Germline CDR1 and CDR2: KGHSH and LQKENI. The CDR3 consists of 12 residues. The germline V and J ends were trimmed by 7 bases and 6 bases, with 9 bases remaining between them. TCRdb recomputed calls from the 5' RACE reads with MiXCR, one row per CDR3 protein. This sample has about 610,000 distinct CDR3 sequences; 15% to 20% occur once, and the top ten carry 8.1%. Material: PBMCs or a T cell subset sorted from them (not recorded which). The clonotype originates from an adult woman who had mild COVID-19 (a few samples of this study predate the infection). Cell type and time point are not known. This chain links TRBV18 with TRBJ2-2; D is perhaps TRBD2 (6 bases). CDR3 sequence: CASYGGAGELFF. CDR3 DNA sequence: TGTGCCAGCTACGGCGGGGCCGGGGAGCTGTTTTTT.